These T cell receptor beta chains were read from a single sample in a study of cytomegalovirus exposure and HLA in healthy donors. Profiled with immunoSEQ multiplex PCR; TCRdb holds only in-frame clones, not every one. The data show some 130,000 clones, more than 80% seen once. Sequences were obtained from PBMCs. All receptors come from a woman between 25 and 40 years old in good health and CMV-seropositive. CDR3s include the opening cysteine and the closing phenylalanine or tryptophan. A D gene is named only where the DNA matches it firmly. Expanded clones get a size class; other rows say once, few or many, or leave the size out.

j_call	clone_size	v_call	d_call	cdr3_aa	cdr3_nt
TRBJ1-6	-	TRBV6-6	-	CASSYPEGSHSPLHF	TGTGCCAGCAGTTACCCGGAGGGGAGTCATTCACCCCTCCACTTT
TRBJ2-1	few	TRBV5-1	-	CASSYDRLSYNEQFF	TGCGCCAGCAGCTACGACAGGCTGTCCTACAATGAGCAGTTCTTC
TRBJ2-5	-	TRBV6-5	TRBD2	CASSSRVSGGEETQYF	TGTGCCAGCAGTTCCCGGGTTAGCGGGGGGGAAGAGACCCAGTACTTC
TRBJ1-4	-	TRBV13	TRBD1	CASSQWTGSGEKLFF	TGTGCCAGCAGCCAATGGACAGGGTCGGGAGAAAAACTGTTTTTT
TRBJ2-1	once	TRBV28	-	CASSHYSSYNEQFF	TGTGCCAGCAGCCATTACAGTTCGTACAATGAGCAGTTCTTC
TRBJ2-7	-	TRBV27	TRBD1	CASSPWTGYDEQYF	TGTGCCAGCAGCCCTTGGACAGGGTACGACGAGCAGTACTTC
TRBJ2-7	-	TRBV9	-	CASSVASSYEQYF	TGTGCCAGCAGCGTAGCCTCCTCCTACGAGCAGTACTTC
TRBJ2-7	-	TRBV2	-	CASSSIPGVYEQYF	TGTGCCAGCAGTAGCATCCCAGGGGTTTACGAGCAGTACTTC
TRBJ1-2	-	TRBV2	TRBD1	CASRAGQEHYGYTF	TGTGCCAGCAGGGCAGGACAGGAGCACTATGGCTACACCTTC
TRBJ2-3	-	TRBV30	TRBD2	CARGLAGGPGRLGMQYF	TGTGCCAGGGGACTAGCGGGAGGCCCGGGGCGACTAGGAATGCAGTATTTT
TRBJ1-1	-	TRBV5-5	TRBD1	CASSLDRGTEAFF	TGTGCCAGCAGCTTGGACAGGGGGACTGAAGCTTTCTTT
TRBJ2-3	-	TRBV5-4	TRBD1	CASSISRDRGNTQYF	TGTGCCAGCAGCATCTCCCGGGACAGGGGAAATACGCAGTATTTT
TRBJ1-1	-	TRBV4-1	-	CASSQRRTVRNTEAFF	TGCGCCAGCAGCCAAAGGAGGACAGTTAGGAACACTGAAGCTTTCTTT
TRBJ2-1	-	TRBV10-3	-	CAIPSWACLMFF	TGTGCCATACCCTCTTGGGCCTGCCTAATGTTCTTC
TRBJ2-5	-	TRBV11-2	-	CASSELETQYF	TGTGCCAGCAGCGAGTTGGAGACCCAGTACTTC
TRBJ1-1	-	TRBV27	TRBD1	CASSFRTGAALNTEAFF	TGTGCCAGCAGTTTCCGGACAGGGGCCGCCCTTAACACTGAAGCTTTCTTT
TRBJ2-5	-	TRBV7-2	TRBD2	CASSLSGGGWQETQYF	TGTGCCAGCAGCCTAAGCGGGGGCGGGTGGCAAGAGACCCAGTACTTC
TRBJ2-3	-	TRBV11-2	-	CASSLRADTQYF	TGTGCCAGCAGCCTAAGAGCAGATACGCAGTATTTT
TRBJ1-1	-	TRBV10-3	TRBD1	CAISESRRTGKSTEAFF	TGTGCCATCAGTGAGTCACGGAGGACAGGGAAGAGCACTGAAGCTTTCTTT
TRBJ1-2	-	TRBV10-3	-	CAISVNRDRTGYTF	TGTGCCATCAGTGTAAACCGGGATAGGACTGGCTACACCTTC
TRBJ1-2	-	TRBV6-1	TRBD1	CASSLDRGYYGYTF	TGTGCCAGCAGCCTGGACAGGGGTTACTATGGCTACACCTTC
TRBJ2-1	once	TRBV2	-	CASSGDSLNEQFF	TGTGCCAGCAGTGGGGACTCTCTCAATGAGCAGTTCTTC
TRBJ2-7	-	TRBV28	TRBD2	CASSPSGTSGSYEQYF	TGTGCCAGCAGTCCCTCAGGGACTAGCGGGAGCTACGAGCAGTACTTC
TRBJ2-5	-	TRBV6-6	TRBD2	CASTSGLAGIQETQYF	TGTGCCAGCACCTCCGGACTAGCGGGGATCCAAGAGACCCAGTACTTC
TRBJ1-5	-	TRBV6-6	-	CASIGGGNQPQHF	TGTGCCAGCATAGGGGGGGGCAATCAGCCCCAGCATTTT
TRBJ2-2	-	TRBV7-9	-	CASSLRGAANTGELFF	TGTGCCAGCAGCTTAAGGGGCGCCGCGAACACCGGGGAGCTGTTTTTT
TRBJ2-7	once	TRBV20-1	-	CSAPLLAEQYF	TGCAGTGCTCCGCTCTTGGCCGAGCAGTACTTC
TRBJ2-3	-	TRBV5-1	TRBD2	CASSFTRGGGTDTQYF	TGCGCCAGCAGCTTTACTCGCGGGGGGGGCACAGATACGCAGTATTTT
TRBJ2-5	-	TRBV5-5	TRBD1	CASSLSWTGGGVETQYF	TGTGCCAGCAGCTTGTCCTGGACAGGGGGTGGGGTGGAGACCCAGTACTTC
TRBJ1-2	-	TRBV9	TRBD1	CASSGPGQFNYGYTF	TGTGCCAGCAGCGGCCCGGGACAGTTTAACTATGGCTACACCTTC
TRBJ2-7	-	TRBV10-1	TRBD1	CASSWTRDRTYEQYF	TGCGCCAGCAGTTGGACCCGGGACAGAACCTACGAGCAGTACTTC
TRBJ2-2	-	TRBV11-2	-	CASSLVSYTGELFF	TGTGCCAGCAGCTTAGTGAGCTACACCGGGGAGCTGTTTTTT
TRBJ2-2	few	TRBV25-1	TRBD1	CASSDPGDRNTGELFF	TGTGCCAGCAGTGATCCCGGGGACAGAAACACCGGGGAGCTGTTTTTT
TRBJ2-3	-	TRBV6-5	TRBD2	CASRRSGASDTQYF	TGTGCCAGCAGGAGAAGCGGGGCTTCAGATACGCAGTATTTT
TRBJ2-6	-	TRBV28	TRBD2	CASSFGGRVGANVLTF	TGTGCCAGCAGTTTCGGAGGGAGGGTAGGGGCCAACGTCCTGACTTTC
TRBJ1-1	-	TRBV5-1	-	CASSPTAGGEEAFF	TGCGCCAGCAGCCCCACAGCGGGGGGGGAGGAAGCTTTCTTT
TRBJ2-5	-	TRBV5-1	-	CASSFGRAETQYF	TGCGCCAGCAGCTTTGGCAGGGCAGAGACCCAGTACTTC
TRBJ2-7	-	TRBV5-6	TRBD2	CASSLDVLAGGTYEQYF	TGTGCCAGCAGCTTGGATGTGCTAGCGGGAGGGACCTACGAGCAGTACTTC
TRBJ2-3	-	TRBV16	TRBD2	CASSTSGSTDTQYF	TGTGCCAGCAGCACTAGCGGTAGCACAGATACGCAGTATTTT
TRBJ2-3	-	TRBV10-3	TRBD2	CATWWGTSSDTQYF	TGTGCCACATGGTGGGGGACTAGTTCAGATACGCAGTATTTT
TRBJ2-7	few	TRBV27	-	CASSLTRTGEQYF	TGTGCCAGCAGTCTGACACGGACGGGGGAGCAGTACTTC
TRBJ1-2	-	TRBV28	TRBD1	CASTAGQGTYGYTF	TGTGCCAGCACAGCGGGACAGGGGACCTATGGCTACACCTTC
TRBJ1-1	-	TRBV11-2	-	CASSRTDINTEAFF	TGTGCCAGCAGCAGGACAGACATTAACACTGAAGCTTTCTTT
TRBJ2-2	once	TRBV7-3	TRBD2	CASRAGSGSPGELFF	TGTGCCAGCAGAGCGGGCAGCGGGAGTCCCGGGGAGCTGTTTTTT
TRBJ2-7	once	TRBV2	-	CASKVGGLNEQYF	TGTGCCAGCAAGGTGGGGGGGCTCAACGAGCAGTACTTC
TRBJ2-3	-	TRBV2	-	CASRPGQSSTDTQYF	TGTGCCAGCAGACCCGGACAGTCTAGCACAGATACGCAGTATTTT
TRBJ2-3	-	TRBV28	TRBD2	CASRPSSGRADTQYF	TGTGCCAGCAGACCCAGTAGCGGGAGGGCAGATACGCAGTATTTT